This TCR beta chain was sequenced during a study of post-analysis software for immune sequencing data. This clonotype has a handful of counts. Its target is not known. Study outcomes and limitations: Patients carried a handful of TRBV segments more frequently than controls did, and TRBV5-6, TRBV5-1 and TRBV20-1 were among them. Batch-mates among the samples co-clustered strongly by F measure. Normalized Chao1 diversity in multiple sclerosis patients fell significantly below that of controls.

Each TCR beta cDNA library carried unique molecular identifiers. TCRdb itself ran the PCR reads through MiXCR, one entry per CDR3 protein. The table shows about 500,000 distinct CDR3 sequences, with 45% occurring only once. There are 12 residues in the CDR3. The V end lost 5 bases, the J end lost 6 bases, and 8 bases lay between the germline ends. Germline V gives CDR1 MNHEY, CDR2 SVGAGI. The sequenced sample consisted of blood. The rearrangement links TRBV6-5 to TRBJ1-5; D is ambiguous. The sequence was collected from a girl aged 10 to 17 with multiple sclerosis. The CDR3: CASSREGQPQHF. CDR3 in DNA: TGTGCCAGCAGTAGGGAGGGTCAGCCCCAGCATTTT.